This TCR beta chain was documented in a study of beta chain features in type 1 diabetes. Whole-study findings and limits: Among all four CD4+ subsets, Type 1 diabetes patients had TCRB CDR3s that were moderately but significantly shorter.

This clone was seen a handful of times. Antigen: not known. What was sequenced were expressed TCRB transcripts, since all of the isolated RNA had been reverse transcribed. The repertoire was sequenced with immunoSEQ multiplex PCR; TCRdb's copy has only in-frame clones and lacks some. Of under 350,000 clones in the sample, 24% are singletons; the top ten hold 0.012%. From germline, CDR1 is MGHRA and CDR2 YSYEKL. The trim removed 0 bases at V and 7 bases at J, leaving 7 bases unmatched. The CDR3 is 16 residues long. This sequence originates from a woman aged 30 to 39 with type 1 diabetes. V gene TRBV4-1 combines with J gene TRBJ2-1, with 9 positions matching TRBD2. Sequenced material: naive CD4+ T cells from blood. This CDR3 reads CASSQDKAGGVNEQFF. The DNA for the CDR3 is TGCGCCAGCAGCCAAGATAAAGCGGGAGGTGTGAATGAGCAGTTCTTC.